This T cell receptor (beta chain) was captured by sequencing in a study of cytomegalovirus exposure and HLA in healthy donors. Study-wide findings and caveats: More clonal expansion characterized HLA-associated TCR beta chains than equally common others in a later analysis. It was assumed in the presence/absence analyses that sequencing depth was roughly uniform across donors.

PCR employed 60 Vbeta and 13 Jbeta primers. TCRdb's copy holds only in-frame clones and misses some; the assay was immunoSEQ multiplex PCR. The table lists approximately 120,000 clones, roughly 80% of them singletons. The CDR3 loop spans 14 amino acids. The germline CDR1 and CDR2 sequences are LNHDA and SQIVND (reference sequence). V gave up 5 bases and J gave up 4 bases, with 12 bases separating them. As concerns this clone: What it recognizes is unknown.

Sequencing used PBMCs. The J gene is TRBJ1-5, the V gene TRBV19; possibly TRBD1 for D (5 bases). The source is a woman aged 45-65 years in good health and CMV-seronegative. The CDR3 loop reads CASSESGPNQPQHF. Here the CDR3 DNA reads TGTGCCAGTAGTGAATCAGGGCCTAATCAGCCCCAGCATTTT.